This record concerns one T cell receptor beta chain sequence. Antigen unknown. This entry is derived from a study of blood T cells in healthy people across ages. Study observations and caveats: Leaving the PBMCs unsorted stopped any conclusive comparison of naive versus antigen-experienced cells. Donors of long life had a larger count of naive CD4+ cells and greater diversity than aged donors. Calculation of diversity from one million T cells yielded estimates considered to be underestimates.

This CDR3 region has 16 residues. Germline loops: CDR1 LGHNA, CDR2 YNFKEQ. For the second PCR, which ran for about 7 to 11 cycles, a sample-barcoded 5' primer and a J-beta primer mix were used. In TCRdb, the 5' RACE reads were re-called with MiXCR into one record per CDR3 protein. The sample lists approximately 1,100,000 distinct CDR3 sequences, 35% to 50% occurring once. This chain connects TRBV4-2 to TRBJ2-4, with 7 bases matching TRBD1. The closer fit of TRBJ2-7 to the DNA end suggests the J call may be wrong. The sequencing input was blood. This clonotype was sampled from a woman aged 55-70 years in good health. The CDR3 region is CASSRGSGTVLLEQYF. The CDR3 coding sequence is TGTGCCAGCAGCCGAGGTTCCGGGACAGTGCTCCTCGAGCAGTACTTC.